Detailed here is one T cell receptor beta chain. Sequenced by immunoSEQ multiplex PCR; TCRdb stores in-frame clones only, minus some. The table lists fewer than 200,000 clones, more than 65% of them singletons, with 8.1% in the top ten. The data are from a study of blood T cell repertoires in COVID-19. Study-level background: In each case, the material was cDNA or gDNA derived from T cells, B-cell-depleted T cells, or PBMCs.

The CDR3 has 12 amino acids. V gave up 6 bases and J gave up 6 bases, with 11 bases separating them. Germline V gives CDR1 MNHEY, CDR2 SVGAGI. The chain is built from TRBV6-5 and TRBJ1-1; unclear D gene. Sequenced: peripheral blood. This sequence was found in a woman aged 60 to 75 with COVID-19, enrolled during active disease. The CDR3 loop reads CASRSGLSEAFF. The CDR3 region has the DNA TGTGCCAGCAGGTCCGGGTTATCTGAAGCTTTCTTT.